The sequence of this T cell receptor (beta chain) was determined in a study of cytomegalovirus exposure and HLA in healthy donors. Points from the study as a whole: Immune exposure was documented only through CMV serostatus. TCR beta sequences reportedly predicted the HLA-A and HLA-B alleles of most subjects accurately. In a later analysis, an Asian-associated ancestry cluster reportedly showed fewer N-insertions than the 666-donor mean. A previous analysis found most TCR beta V segments productive roughly 87% or roughly 30% of the time.

The length of the CDR3 is 16 residues. Germline-derived CDR1 and CDR2 are SNHLY and FYNNEI. The primer mix had 60 Vbeta and 13 Jbeta primers. Method: immunoSEQ multiplex PCR; TCRdb's copy keeps in-frame clones and lacks some. The sample holds 150,000 to 200,000 clones; around 80% are singletons and the top ten take 1%. To note about this clone: Its antigen is currently unknown.

This clonotype was sampled from a woman aged 45-65 years in good health and CMV-seropositive. The sequencing input was PBMCs. The chain employs TRBV2 and TRBJ2-5, with 11 bases lining up with TRBD1. Gene TRBJ2-7 matches the end of the DNA better, so the J call may be wrong. The CDR3 nucleotides read TGTGCCAGCAGTGCCGCCCCCGGGACAGGGGGCTACGAGCAGTACTTC. It translates to CASSAAPGTGGYEQYF.